Here is one T cell receptor (beta chain) with its context. Antigen unknown. This specimen belongs to a study of a mutant IDH1 vaccine in newly diagnosed glioma. About the study: Vaccine administration was initiated 4-6 weeks following radiotherapy alone, or with temozolomide cycles.

TCRdb's copy holds only in-frame clones and misses some; the assay was immunoSEQ multiplex PCR. The repertoire has about 44,000 clones, less than 95% of them found once; the top ten carry 3.9%. Noted time point: week 23, last vaccination. Vaccination comprised doses that each held 300 ug of mutant IDH1 20-mer peptide, plus topical imiquimod. Every donor had a new WHO grade 3 or 4 astrocytoma that was IDH1-mutant, with loss of nuclear ATRX. The ends lost 5 bases at V and 4 bases at J; junction bases unmatched: 8. The CDR3 has 14 residues. Germline assignment: CDR1 MDHEN and CDR2 SYDVKM. Material: PBMCs, obtained from a glioma patient whose treatment included an IDH1 peptide vaccine. V and J are TRBV28 and TRBJ2-7, with TRBD1 matching 7 bases. The source is a man aged 45 to 65 with glioma. The CDR3 DNA sequence: TGTGCCAGCAGTCTTGGACAGGAAGTATACGAGCAGTACTTC. Protein product: CASSLGQEVYEQYF.